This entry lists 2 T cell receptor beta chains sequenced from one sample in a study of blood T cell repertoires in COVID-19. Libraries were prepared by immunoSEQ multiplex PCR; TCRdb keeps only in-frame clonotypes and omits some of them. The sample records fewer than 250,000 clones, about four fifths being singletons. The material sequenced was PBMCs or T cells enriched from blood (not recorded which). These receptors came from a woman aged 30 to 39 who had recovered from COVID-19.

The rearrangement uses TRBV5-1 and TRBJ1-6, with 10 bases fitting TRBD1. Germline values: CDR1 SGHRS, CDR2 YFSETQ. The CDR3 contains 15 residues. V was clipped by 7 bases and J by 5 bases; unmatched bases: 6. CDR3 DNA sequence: TGCGCCAGCGCCACCGGGACAGGGGATAATTCACCCCTCCACTTT. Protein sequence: CASATGTGDNSPLHF.

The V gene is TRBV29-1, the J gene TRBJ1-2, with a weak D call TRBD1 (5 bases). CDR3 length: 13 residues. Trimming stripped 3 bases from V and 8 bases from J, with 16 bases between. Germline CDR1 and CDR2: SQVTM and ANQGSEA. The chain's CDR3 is CSVDLPQGWGYTF. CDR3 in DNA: TGCAGCGTTGACCTCCCCCAGGGTTGGGGCTACACCTTC.